The clone carrying this T cell receptor beta chain was picked up many times. This CDR3 is 16 amino acids long. CDR1 and CDR2 (germline): KGHSH, LQKENI. V shed 2 bases and J shed 3 bases, with 17 bases lying between them. The treatment here: PENTA 11 planned treatment interruption arm or continuous ART arm. The sample is drawn from a study of HIV-infected children after antiretroviral therapy interruption. RNA-based 3' RACE libraries used unique molecular identifiers. TCRdb fed the 3' RACE reads into MiXCR, producing one record per CDR3 protein. Of about 83,000 distinct CDR3 sequences detected, around 6.9% appear once; the ten largest clones hold about 1.1%.

This clonotype was obtained from a pool of human donors with HIV. J is TRBJ2-7 and V is TRBV18; TRBD1 or TRBD2 may be the D gene (5 bases each). The source was CD45RA+ CD4+ T cells from PBMCs, pooled from several time points, collected from a donor given antiretroviral therapy, either interrupted or continuous. Subset specified: naive CD4+ CD45RA+ CD45RO- T cells. CDR3 protein: CASSPKHTGLNYEQYF. CDR3 sequence (DNA): TGTGCCAGCTCACCAAAACATACAGGACTTAACTACGAGCAGTACTTC.